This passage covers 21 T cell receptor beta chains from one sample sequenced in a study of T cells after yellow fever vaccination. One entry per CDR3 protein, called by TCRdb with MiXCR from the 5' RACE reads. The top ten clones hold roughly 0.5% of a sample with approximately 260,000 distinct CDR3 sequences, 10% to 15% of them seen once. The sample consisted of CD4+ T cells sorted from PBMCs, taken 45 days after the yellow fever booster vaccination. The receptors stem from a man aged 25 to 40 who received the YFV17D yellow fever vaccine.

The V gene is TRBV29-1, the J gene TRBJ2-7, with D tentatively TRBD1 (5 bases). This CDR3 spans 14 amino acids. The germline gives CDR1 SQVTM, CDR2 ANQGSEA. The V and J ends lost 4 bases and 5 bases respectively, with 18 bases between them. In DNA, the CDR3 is TGCAGCGTTGCTCTTGGCGGAAGGGGCGACGAGCAGTACTTC. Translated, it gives CSVALGGRGDEQYF.

CDR3 residues: CASSPGGFGGSSYNEQFF. Here the CDR3 DNA reads TGTGCCAGCTCACCAGGCGGTTTTGGCGGGAGCTCCTACAATGAGCAGTTCTTC. The chain couples TRBV18 to TRBJ2-1; 7 bases fit TRBD2. The V gene's germline CDR1 is KGHSH and CDR2 LQKENI. This CDR3 is built from 18 residues. Trimming took 2 bases from V and 0 from J; bases not matched to a gene: 10.

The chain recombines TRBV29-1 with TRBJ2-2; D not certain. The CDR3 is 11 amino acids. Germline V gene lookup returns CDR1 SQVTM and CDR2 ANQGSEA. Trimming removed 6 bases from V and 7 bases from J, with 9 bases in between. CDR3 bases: TGCAGCGTAGTTGGGTTCGGGGAGCTGTTTTTT. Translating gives CSVVGFGELFF.

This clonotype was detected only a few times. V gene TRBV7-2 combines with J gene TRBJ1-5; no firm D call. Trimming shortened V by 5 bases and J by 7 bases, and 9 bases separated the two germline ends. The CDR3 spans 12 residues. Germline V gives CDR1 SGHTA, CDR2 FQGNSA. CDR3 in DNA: TGTGCCAGCAGCGCCCCTGGACAGCCCCAGCATTTT. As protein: CASSAPGQPQHF. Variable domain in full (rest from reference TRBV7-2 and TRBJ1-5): GAGVSQSPSNKVTEKGKDVELRCDPISGHTALYWYRQSLGQGLEFLIYFQGNSAPDKSGLPSDRFSAERTGGSVSTLTIQRTQQEDSAVYLCASSAPGQPQHFGDGTRLSIL.

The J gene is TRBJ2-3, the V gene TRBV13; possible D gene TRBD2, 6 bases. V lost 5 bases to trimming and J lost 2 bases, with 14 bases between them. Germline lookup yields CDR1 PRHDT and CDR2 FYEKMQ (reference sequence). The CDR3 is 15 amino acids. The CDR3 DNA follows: TGTGCCAGCAGCCGCGGGACTTCTCCCACAGATACGCAGTATTTT. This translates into CASSRGTSPTDTQYF.

DNA of the CDR3: TGTGCCAGCAGTGGACTAGCGGGAGGAGGAGGTGAGCAGTTCTTC. Protein: CASSGLAGGGGEQFF. The chain links TRBV6-1 to TRBJ2-1, with 13 bases identical to TRBD2. The V gene end was trimmed by 4 bases and the J gene end by 9 bases; junction bases not matched to a gene: 6. CDR1 MNHNS and CDR2 SASEGT come from the germline V gene. The CDR3 loop spans 15 amino acids.

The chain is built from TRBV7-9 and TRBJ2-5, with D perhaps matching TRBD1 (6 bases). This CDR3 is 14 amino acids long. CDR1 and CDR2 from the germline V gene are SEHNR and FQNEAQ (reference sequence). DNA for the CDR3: TGTACTGGGGACAAATCAGGGAACGGAGAGACCCAGTACTTC. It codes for CTGDKSGNGETQYF.

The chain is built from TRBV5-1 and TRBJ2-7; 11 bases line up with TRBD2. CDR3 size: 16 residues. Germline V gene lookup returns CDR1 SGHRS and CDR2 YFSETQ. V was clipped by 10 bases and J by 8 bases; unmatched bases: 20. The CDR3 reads CAGRGPIGLAGTQQYF. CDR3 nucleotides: TGCGCCGGAAGAGGACCTATCGGACTAGCGGGCACACAGCAGTACTTC. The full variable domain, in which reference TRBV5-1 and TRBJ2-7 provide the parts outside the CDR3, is KAGVTQTPRYLIKTRGQQVTLSCSPISGHRSVSWYQQTPGQGLQFLFEYFSETQRNKGNFPGRFSGRQFSNSRSEMNVSTLELGDSALYLCAGRGPIGLAGTQQYFGPGTRLTVT.

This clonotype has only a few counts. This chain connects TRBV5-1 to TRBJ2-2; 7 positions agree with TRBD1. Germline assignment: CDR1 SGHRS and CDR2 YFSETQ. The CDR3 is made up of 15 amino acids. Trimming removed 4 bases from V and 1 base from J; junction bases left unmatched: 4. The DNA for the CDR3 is TGCGCCAGCAGCACGGGACAGATGAACACCGGGGAGCTGTTTTTT. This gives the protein CASSTGQMNTGELFF. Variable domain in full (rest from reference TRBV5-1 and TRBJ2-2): KAGVTQTPRYLIKTRGQQVTLSCSPISGHRSVSWYQQTPGQGLQFLFEYFSETQRNKGNFPGRFSGRQFSNSRSEMNVSTLELGDSALYLCASSTGQMNTGELFFGEGSRLTVL.

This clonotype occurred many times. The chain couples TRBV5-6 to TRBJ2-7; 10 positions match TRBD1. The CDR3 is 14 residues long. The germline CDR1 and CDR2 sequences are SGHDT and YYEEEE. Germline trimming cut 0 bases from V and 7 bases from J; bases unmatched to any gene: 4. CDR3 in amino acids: CASSLVDRGREQYF. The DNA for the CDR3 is TGTGCCAGCAGCTTGGTAGACAGGGGGCGAGAGCAGTACTTC. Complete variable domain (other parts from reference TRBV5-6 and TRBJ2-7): DAGVTQSPTHLIKTRGQQVTLRCSPKSGHDTVSWYQQALGQGPQFIFQYYEEEERQRGNFPDRFSGHQFPNYSSELNVNALLLGDSALYLCASSLVDRGREQYFGPGTRLTVT.

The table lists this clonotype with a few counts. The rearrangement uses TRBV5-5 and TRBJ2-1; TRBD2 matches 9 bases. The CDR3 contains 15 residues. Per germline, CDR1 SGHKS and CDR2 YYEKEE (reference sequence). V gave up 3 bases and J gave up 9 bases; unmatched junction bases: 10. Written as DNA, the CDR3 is TGTGCCAGCAGCTCCGGGACTAGCCCAGCGGGTGAGCAGTTCTTC. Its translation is CASSSGTSPAGEQFF.

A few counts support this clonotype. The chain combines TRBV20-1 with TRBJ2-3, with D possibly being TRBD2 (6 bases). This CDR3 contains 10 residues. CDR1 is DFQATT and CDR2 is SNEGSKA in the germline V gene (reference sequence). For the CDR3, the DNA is TGCAGCCTAGGGGACTTGGCGCAGTATTTT. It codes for CSLGDLAQYF.

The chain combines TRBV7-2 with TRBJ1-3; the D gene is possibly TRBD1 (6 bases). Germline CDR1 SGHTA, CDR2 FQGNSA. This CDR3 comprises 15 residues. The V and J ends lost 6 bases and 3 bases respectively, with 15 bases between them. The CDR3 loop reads CASSVAWGHGNTIYF. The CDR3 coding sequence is TGTGCCAGCAGTGTAGCTTGGGGGCATGGAAACACCATATATTTT.

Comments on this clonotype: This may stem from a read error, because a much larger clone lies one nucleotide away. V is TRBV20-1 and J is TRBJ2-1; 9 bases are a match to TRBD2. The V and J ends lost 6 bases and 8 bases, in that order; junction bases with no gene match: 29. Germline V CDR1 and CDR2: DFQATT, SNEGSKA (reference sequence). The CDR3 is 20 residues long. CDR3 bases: TGCAGTGCCCGGACCCCACCAGATATGACTAGCGGCCTAAGATGGCATGAGCAGTTCTTC. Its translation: CSARTPPDMTSGLRWHEQFF.

The CDR3 DNA is TGTGCCAGCAGTTTTATGGGCCCACAAGATACGCAGTATTTT. It yields the protein CASSFMGPQDTQYF. V gene TRBV12-3 or TRBV12-4 combines with J gene TRBJ2-3, with unresolved D. This CDR3 is built from 14 residues. V lost 3 bases to trimming and J lost 5 bases, with 12 bases between them.

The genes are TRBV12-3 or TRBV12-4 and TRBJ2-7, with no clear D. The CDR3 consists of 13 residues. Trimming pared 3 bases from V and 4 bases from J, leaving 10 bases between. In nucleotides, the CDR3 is TGTGCCAGCAGTTTCGTAGCTTCATACGAGCAGTACTTC. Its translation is CASSFVASYEQYF.

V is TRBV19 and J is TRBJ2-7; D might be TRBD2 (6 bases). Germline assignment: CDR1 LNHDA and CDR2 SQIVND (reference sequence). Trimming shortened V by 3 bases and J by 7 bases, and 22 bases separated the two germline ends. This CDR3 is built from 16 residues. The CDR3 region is CASSILGGTQTGEQYF. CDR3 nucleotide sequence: TGTGCCAGTAGTATCCTCGGAGGGACCCAGACGGGGGAGCAGTACTTC.

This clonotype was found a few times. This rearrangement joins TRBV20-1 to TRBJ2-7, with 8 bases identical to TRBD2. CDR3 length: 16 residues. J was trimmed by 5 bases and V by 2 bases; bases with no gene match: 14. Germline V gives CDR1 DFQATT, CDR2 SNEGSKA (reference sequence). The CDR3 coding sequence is TGCAGTGCTAGAACCTCTCTGGGAGCGGGAGTCCACGAGCAGTACTTC. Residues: CSARTSLGAGVHEQYF.

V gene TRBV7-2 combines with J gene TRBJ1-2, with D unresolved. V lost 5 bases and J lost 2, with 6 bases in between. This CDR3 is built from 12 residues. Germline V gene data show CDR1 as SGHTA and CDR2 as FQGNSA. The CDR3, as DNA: TGTGCCAGCAGCCAGAGAAACTATGGCTACACCTTC. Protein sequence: CASSQRNYGYTF. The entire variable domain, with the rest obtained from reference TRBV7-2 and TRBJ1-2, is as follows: GAGVSQSPSNKVTEKGKDVELRCDPISGHTALYWYRQSLGQGLEFLIYFQGNSAPDKSGLPSDRFSAERTGGSVSTLTIQRTQQEDSAVYLCASSQRNYGYTFGSGTRLTVV.

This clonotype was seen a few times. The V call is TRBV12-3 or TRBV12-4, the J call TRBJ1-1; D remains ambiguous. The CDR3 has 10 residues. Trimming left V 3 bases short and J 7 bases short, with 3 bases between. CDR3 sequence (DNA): TGTGCCAGCAGTTTCCGTGAAGCTTTCTTT. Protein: CASSFREAFF.

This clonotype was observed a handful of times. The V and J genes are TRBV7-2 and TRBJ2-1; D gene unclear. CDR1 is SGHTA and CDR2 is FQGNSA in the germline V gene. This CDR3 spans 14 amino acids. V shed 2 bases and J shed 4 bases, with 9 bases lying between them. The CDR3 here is CASSLSAAYNEQFF. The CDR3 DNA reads TGTGCCAGCAGCTTAAGCGCGGCTTACAATGAGCAGTTCTTC.